These 31 T cell receptor beta chains were sequenced from one sample in a study of T-cell reconstitution after alpha-beta-depleted transplantation in children. Unique molecular identifiers were incorporated during preparation of the TCRbeta library. MiXCR, applied by TCRdb to the PCR reads, yields one record per CDR3 protein. Among about 58,000 distinct CDR3 sequences listed, 44% were seen once. The material was PBMCs, mostly from graft donor cells, obtained 360 days after TCRalphabeta/CD19-depleted stem cell transplant. Receptor source: a male patient younger than 18 who had a stem cell transplant for acute lymphoblastic leukemia, so the T cells may come from the graft donor.

This sequence joins TRBV7-9 and TRBJ1-1; D might be TRBD1 (5 bases). Between the trimmed V and J ends, which lost 3 bases and 0 bases, there was a span of 17 bases. The CDR3 is 17 amino acids. CDR1 is SEHNR, CDR2 FQNEAQ, per germline (reference sequence). CDR3 sequence reads: CASSFGDLTTMNTEAFF. The CDR3 DNA follows: TGTGCCAGCAGCTTCGGGGACCTAACCACCATGAACACTGAAGCTTTCTTT.

The sample holds a few counts of this clonotype. V and J are TRBV12-3 or TRBV12-4 and TRBJ2-7; perhaps TRBD2 as D (5 bases). The V and J ends lost 5 bases and 2 bases respectively, with 13 bases between them. The CDR3 extends over 14 amino acids. Here the CDR3 reads CASSLSGPTYEQYF. DNA of the CDR3: TGTGCCAGCAGTCTCAGCGGTCCGACCTACGAGCAGTACTTC.

V usage is TRBV5-1 and J usage is TRBJ1-1; D remains unclear. Germline V gene sequence: CDR1 SGHRS, CDR2 YFSETQ. With 0 bases removed from V and 0 bases from J, the gap between germline ends came to 3 bases. The CDR3 extends over 13 amino acids. The CDR3 coding sequence is TGCGCCAGCAGCTTGGGGCTGAACACTGAAGCTTTCTTT. Its translation: CASSLGLNTEAFF.

There are a few counts of this clonotype. J is TRBJ2-7 and V is TRBV20-1; D unclear. V was trimmed by 0 bases and J by 6 bases, leaving 15 bases between them. The CDR3 length is 14 residues. The V gene's germline CDR1 is DFQATT and CDR2 SNEGSKA (reference sequence). The CDR3 sequence: CSARETAQLTEQYF. In nucleotides, the CDR3 is TGCAGTGCTAGAGAGACGGCCCAGCTGACCGAGCAGTACTTC.

A few counts support this clonotype. The V call is TRBV28, the J call TRBJ2-2, with D hard to call. Trimming removed 3 bases from V and 5 bases from J, with 7 bases in between. This CDR3 contains 13 residues. The germline V gene encodes CDR1 MDHEN and CDR2 SYDVKM. The CDR3 DNA reads TGTGCCAGCAGTTTGTATGGAACCGGGGAGCTGTTTTTT. Translated: CASSLYGTGELFF.

V gene TRBV12-3 or TRBV12-4 combines with J gene TRBJ2-5; 7 bases align to TRBD1. V was clipped by 3 bases and J by 5 bases; unmatched bases: 6. The CDR3 contains 14 residues. For the CDR3, the DNA is TGTGCCAGCAGTTTGCTGGACAGGTTTGAGACCCAGTACTTC. Translating gives CASSLLDRFETQYF.

In nucleotides, the CDR3 is TGCAGTGCTAGAAGGGGGTCGGGCACAGATACGCAGTATTTT. It encodes CSARRGSGTDTQYF. This chain links TRBV20-1 with TRBJ2-3; a possible D gene is TRBD1 (6 bases). The CDR3 contains 14 residues. Trimming left V 2 bases short and J 1 base short, with 10 bases between. Germline loops: CDR1 DFQATT, CDR2 SNEGSKA (reference sequence).

In this sample, this clonotype turned up a few times. V usage is TRBV29-1 and J usage is TRBJ1-2; 9 bases align to TRBD1. CDR1 SQVTM and CDR2 ANQGSEA come from the germline V gene. The CDR3 sequence is 12 residues long. The V gene end was trimmed by 7 bases and the J gene end by 4 bases; junction bases not matched to a gene: 4. This CDR3 reads CSGRTGVYGYTF. As DNA, the CDR3 is TGCAGCGGTAGGACAGGGGTCTATGGCTACACCTTC. The full variable domain, its missing parts supplied by reference TRBV29-1 and TRBJ1-2, is SAVISQKPSRDICQRGTSLTIQCQVDSQVTMMFWYRQQPGQSLTLIATANQGSEATYESGFVIDKFPISRPNLTFSTLTVSNMSPEDSSIYLCSGRTGVYGYTFGSGTRLTVV.

This clonotype was counted once. This chain uses TRBV28 with TRBJ2-1; TRBD2 agrees at 12 bases. The CDR3 is 16 amino acids. Germline V gene sequence: CDR1 MDHEN, CDR2 SYDVKM. V shed 5 bases and J 5 bases; nucleotides not matched to a gene: 7. This CDR3 is CASSPTSGSFHNEQFF. The CDR3 DNA reads as TGTGCCAGCAGTCCGACTAGCGGGAGCTTCCACAATGAGCAGTTCTTC.

Concerning this clonotype: A read error may produce the germline difference seen at one junction end. The rearrangement links TRBV7-7 to TRBJ2-2, with D perhaps TRBD1 or TRBD2 (6 bases each). The CDR3 runs 17 residues. The germline V gene encodes CDR1 SSHAT and CDR2 FNYEAQ (reference sequence). Here the CDR3 DNA reads TGTGCTAGCAGCTTAGCGTTCGGGGGCCGAACAGACGGGGAGCTGTTTTTT. This encodes CASSLAFGGRTDGELFF.

J is TRBJ2-6 and V is TRBV3-1; D gene ambiguous. The CDR3 consists of 15 residues. V was shortened by 1 base and J by 5 bases, with 9 bases between the two germline ends. Germline-derived CDR1 and CDR2 are LGHDT and YNNKEL (reference sequence). The CDR3 reads CASSQGSMRANVLTF. CDR3 DNA sequence: TGTGCCAGCAGCCAAGGATCTATGAGGGCCAACGTCCTGACTTTC.

The V call is TRBV3-1, the J call TRBJ2-1; 12 bases match TRBD2. The germline gives CDR1 LGHDT, CDR2 YNNKEL (reference sequence). The trim removed 1 base at V and 3 bases at J, leaving 1 base unmatched. There are 16 residues in the CDR3. The CDR3 is CASSQGLAGDYNEQFF. The CDR3 nucleotides are TGTGCCAGCAGCCAAGGACTAGCGGGAGACTACAATGAGCAGTTCTTC.

The CDR3: CASSQDAFSYEQYF. CDR3 sequence (DNA): TGTGCCAGCAGCCAAGACGCGTTCTCCTACGAGCAGTACTTC. The chain combines TRBV3-1 with TRBJ2-7, with D uncertain. This CDR3 spans 14 amino acids. The V end was cut by 0 bases, the J end by 0 bases, with 6 bases between. Germline V lookup: CDR1 LGHDT, CDR2 YNNKEL (reference sequence).

This clonotype turned up a few times. V gene TRBV12-3 or TRBV12-4 combines with J gene TRBJ1-3, with D possibly TRBD1 on 5 matching bases. The CDR3 is 14 residues long. V gave up 4 bases and J gave up 0 bases, with 7 bases separating them. For the CDR3, the DNA is TGTGCCAGCAGTTGGACAAGCTCTGGAAACACCATATATTTT. Encoded protein: CASSWTSSGNTIYF.

This chain joins TRBV27 and TRBJ2-1, with TRBD2 identical over 11 bases. The CDR3 runs to 16 residues. With 0 bases clipped from V and 8 bases from J, the junction kept 6 bases outside the gene matches. Per the germline V gene, CDR1 is MNHEY and CDR2 is SMNVEV (reference sequence). The CDR3 DNA sequence: TGTGCCAGCAGTTTATCCCCGGGACTAGCGGTCTATGAGCAGTTCTTC. Protein: CASSLSPGLAVYEQFF.

Only a few counts were recorded for this clonotype. The V gene is TRBV7-9, the J gene TRBJ2-1; 8 bases are a match to TRBD1. Germline CDR1 reads SEHNR; CDR2 reads FQNEAQ (reference sequence). V dropped 4 bases and J dropped 6; count of bases not matched to a gene: 8. The CDR3 runs to 15 residues. CDR3 protein: CASSSGGAPFNEQFF. The DNA for the CDR3 is TGTGCCAGCAGCTCAGGGGGCGCCCCCTTCAATGAGCAGTTCTTC.

This clonotype was observed a few times. The chain has TRBV5-1 and TRBJ2-5; a weak D match, TRBD2 (6 bases). Germline V CDR1 and CDR2: SGHRS, YFSETQ. This CDR3 comprises 14 residues. V shed 0 bases and J shed 2 bases, with 8 bases lying between them. The CDR3 DNA reads TGCGCCAGCAGCTTGGCCCGGGGGCAAGAGACCCAGTACTTC. Residues: CASSLARGQETQYF. The entire variable domain, with the rest obtained from reference TRBV5-1 and TRBJ2-5, is as follows: KAGVTQTPRYLIKTRGQQVTLSCSPISGHRSVSWYQQTPGQGLQFLFEYFSETQRNKGNFPGRFSGRQFSNSRSEMNVSTLELGDSALYLCASSLARGQETQYFGPGTRLLVL.

CDR3 in amino acids: CSAESLAKSSYNEQFF. The CDR3 DNA is TGCAGTGCCGAGTCGCTAGCGAAAAGCTCCTACAATGAGCAGTTCTTC. The chain combines TRBV20-1 with TRBJ2-1; a weak D match, TRBD2 (6 bases). Trimming left V 6 bases short and J 0 bases short, with 18 bases between. From germline, CDR1 is DFQATT and CDR2 SNEGSKA (reference sequence). The CDR3 totals 16 residues.

V and J are TRBV2 and TRBJ2-7; no clear D gene. The CDR3 covers 13 residues. Germline V lookup: CDR1 SNHLY, CDR2 FYNNEI. The V end lost 0 bases, the J end lost 5 bases, and 8 bases lay between the germline ends. CDR3 nucleotide sequence: TGTGCCAGCAGTGAAGCGCTTCGGCACGAGCAGTACTTC. It yields the protein CASSEALRHEQYF.

V gene TRBV28 combines with J gene TRBJ1-2; 9 bases are a match to TRBD1. The CDR3 runs 14 residues. Trimming removed 4 bases from V and 6 bases from J; junction bases left unmatched: 6. Germline V gene lookup returns CDR1 MDHEN and CDR2 SYDVKM. The CDR3 here is CASSYVQGADGYTF. CDR3 in DNA: TGTGCCAGCAGTTACGTACAGGGGGCGGATGGCTACACCTTC.

This clonotype was observed a few times. Here the CDR3 reads CASSSPVTAGGRTGELFF. Written as DNA, the CDR3 is TGCGCCAGCAGTAGTCCCGTGACTGCGGGGGGGCGAACCGGGGAGCTGTTTTTT. This chain links TRBV5-1 with TRBJ2-2, with 9 bases fitting TRBD2. From germline, CDR1 is SGHRS and CDR2 YFSETQ. This CDR3 comprises 18 residues. The V and J ends lost 5 bases and 5 bases, in that order; junction bases with no gene match: 16.

The V gene is TRBV20-1, the J gene TRBJ1-2, with 9 bases that match TRBD1. J was trimmed by 6 bases and V by 4 bases; bases with no gene match: 9. This CDR3 is built from 14 residues. CDR1 and CDR2 from the germline V gene are DFQATT and SNEGSKA (reference sequence). The CDR3 DNA follows: TGCAGTGCTAATGATTGGACAGGGGAGCATGGCTACACCTTC. Protein: CSANDWTGEHGYTF.

The rearrangement uses TRBV18 and TRBJ1-1; no reliable D call. Per germline, CDR1 KGHSH and CDR2 LQKENI. The CDR3 totals 13 residues. Trimming stripped 4 bases from V and 3 bases from J, with 9 bases between. CDR3 DNA sequence: TGTGCCAGCTCACTGGTTTCTGACACTGAAGCTTTCTTT. The encoded protein is CASSLVSDTEAFF.

This clonotype came up a few times. The rearrangement joins TRBV6-2 or TRBV6-3 to TRBJ1-5, with 7 bases fitting TRBD1. Germline values: CDR1 MNHEY, CDR2 SVGEGT. The CDR3 is 16 residues long. The CDR3 sequence is CAAAGQGVYSNQPQHF. CDR3 bases: TGTGCAGCGGCGGGCCAGGGGGTTTATAGCAATCAGCCCCAGCATTTT.

This clonotype occurred a few times. The chain uses TRBV10-2 and TRBJ1-5; tentative D call: TRBD1 (6 bases). The CDR3 sequence is 13 residues long. Per germline, CDR1 WSHSY and CDR2 SAAADI. V shed 7 bases and J shed 7 bases, with 14 bases lying between them. The CDR3 sequence: CASTPGEGQPQHF. The CDR3 DNA reads as TGCGCCAGCACCCCAGGGGAGGGACAGCCCCAGCATTTT.

The rearrangement links TRBV12-3 or TRBV12-4 to TRBJ2-4; D remains ambiguous. This CDR3 has 14 residues. V was shortened by 1 base and J by 9 bases, with 13 bases between the two germline ends. CDR3 sequence: CASSLDSSRVIQYF. The CDR3 DNA sequence: TGTGCCAGCAGTTTAGATTCATCCCGGGTCATTCAGTACTTC.

J is TRBJ2-1 and V is TRBV6-2 or TRBV6-3; 11 nucleotides line up with TRBD2. The CDR3 is 15 amino acids. V shed 6 bases, J shed 5 bases, and the junction held 6 bases outside the gene matches. Germline V CDR1 and CDR2: MNHEY, SVGEGT. The CDR3: CASRELAGGNNEQFF. The CDR3 region has the DNA TGTGCCAGCAGAGAGCTAGCGGGGGGCAACAATGAGCAGTTCTTC.

The gene calls are TRBV24-1 and TRBJ2-7, with D possibly matching TRBD2 (5 bases). The CDR3 is 12 amino acids. The germline V and J ends were trimmed by 5 bases and 2 bases, with 6 bases remaining between them. Germline values: CDR1 KGHDR, CDR2 SFDVKD. The CDR3 sequence is CATSGGTYEQYF. The CDR3 DNA follows: TGTGCCACCAGTGGAGGGACCTACGAGCAGTACTTC.

V gene TRBV12-3 or TRBV12-4 combines with J gene TRBJ2-1; weak D call: TRBD2 (5 bases). CDR3 size: 14 residues. V lost 4 bases, J lost 7 bases, and 14 bases lay in between. The CDR3: CASSSSPGGNEQFF. The CDR3 bases are TGTGCCAGCAGTTCCTCCCCGGGCGGGAATGAGCAGTTCTTC.

This clonotype was detected many times. The chain joins TRBV25-1 to TRBJ2-5; D remains ambiguous. Trimming stripped 1 base from V and 3 bases from J, with 15 bases between. This CDR3 spans 16 amino acids. Per germline, CDR1 MGHDK and CDR2 SYGVNS. CDR3 protein: CASSEFRNRVEETQYF. The DNA of the CDR3 is TGTGCCAGCAGTGAATTTCGGAATAGGGTCGAAGAGACCCAGTACTTC.

The chain combines TRBV20-1 with TRBJ2-1; D gene ambiguous. There are 12 residues in the CDR3. Looked up from germline, CDR1 is DFQATT and CDR2 is SNEGSKA (reference sequence). V was pared by 6 bases and J by 2 bases, with 8 bases between. CDR3 protein: CSAKQTYNEQFF. CDR3 coding DNA: TGCAGTGCGAAGCAGACCTACAATGAGCAGTTCTTC.